The rows below give T cell receptor beta chains drawn from one sample of a study of blood T cell repertoires in COVID-19. Profiled with immunoSEQ multiplex PCR; TCRdb holds only in-frame clones, not every one. This sample carries over 300,000 clones, roughly 82% of them seen once, and the ten largest clones take roughly 1.6%. Source material: peripheral blood. Every receptor here comes from a woman aged 50 to 65 with acute or convalescent COVID-19. Each CDR3 is given with its conserved first and last residue. Each record gives: clone size, D gene, J gene, V gene, CDR3 length, CDR3 protein, CDR3 DNA. The D gene is left open where the match is weak. Size is omitted from some rows. Given values are once, few, many or a class for expanded clones.

clone_size: -
d_call: TRBD2
j_call: TRBJ2-7
v_call: TRBV28
cdr3_length: 15
cdr3_aa: CASSLPGASGIEQYF
cdr3_nt: TGTGCCAGCAGTCTCCCGGGCGCTAGCGGGATCGAGCAGTACTTC

clone_size: few
d_call: TRBD2
j_call: TRBJ2-5
v_call: TRBV27
cdr3_length: 18
cdr3_aa: CASSSGTSGGGPYRAQYF
cdr3_nt: TGTGCCAGCAGTTCCGGGACTAGCGGAGGGGGACCTTACAGGGCCCAGTACTTC

clone_size: -
d_call: TRBD1
j_call: TRBJ2-2
v_call: TRBV7-3
cdr3_length: 14
cdr3_aa: CASRPTGDTGELFF
cdr3_nt: TGTGCCAGCAGGCCGACAGGGGACACCGGGGAGCTGTTTTTT

clone_size: -
d_call: TRBD2
j_call: TRBJ2-1
v_call: TRBV2
cdr3_length: 14
cdr3_aa: CASGTSGGYNEQFF
cdr3_nt: TGTGCCAGCGGAACTAGCGGGGGCTACAATGAGCAGTTCTTC

clone_size: -
d_call: TRBD1
j_call: TRBJ1-2
v_call: TRBV7-2
cdr3_length: 13
cdr3_aa: CASSFGTDYGYTF
cdr3_nt: TGTGCCAGCAGCTTCGGGACAGACTATGGCTACACCTTC

clone_size: -
d_call: -
j_call: TRBJ1-6
v_call: TRBV6-6
cdr3_length: 16
cdr3_aa: CASSYSRTGTDSPLHF
cdr3_nt: TGTGCCAGCAGTTACTCTCGAACAGGGACCGATTCACCCCTCCACTTT

clone_size: -
d_call: TRBD1
j_call: TRBJ1-2
v_call: TRBV18
cdr3_length: 16
cdr3_aa: CASSPQSQGEDYGYTF
cdr3_nt: TGTGCCAGCTCACCGCAATCACAGGGGGAGGACTATGGCTACACCTTC

clone_size: few
d_call: -
j_call: TRBJ2-1
v_call: TRBV18
cdr3_length: 12
cdr3_aa: CASSSLLDEQFF
cdr3_nt: TGTGCCAGCTCATCTTTGCTAGATGAGCAGTTCTTC

clone_size: -
d_call: -
j_call: TRBJ2-1
v_call: TRBV28
cdr3_length: 12
cdr3_aa: CASIGRAYKQFF
cdr3_nt: TGTGCCAGCATCGGCAGGGCGTACAAGCAGTTCTTC

clone_size: -
d_call: TRBD2
j_call: TRBJ2-7
v_call: TRBV9
cdr3_length: 15
cdr3_aa: CASSVGAGVSYEQYF
cdr3_nt: TGTGCCAGCAGCGTAGGAGCGGGAGTAAGCTACGAGCAGTACTTC

clone_size: -
d_call: -
j_call: TRBJ2-3
v_call: TRBV7-8
cdr3_length: 16
cdr3_aa: CASSSRTSLSTDTQYF
cdr3_nt: TGTGCCAGCAGCAGCCGAACTAGCCTTAGCACAGATACGCAGTATTTT

clone_size: -
d_call: TRBD2
j_call: TRBJ2-7
v_call: TRBV5-4
cdr3_length: 17
cdr3_aa: CASSLRLAGPSSYEQYF
cdr3_nt: TGTGCCAGCAGCCTCCGACTAGCGGGACCGAGCTCCTACGAGCAGTACTTC

clone_size: -
d_call: -
j_call: TRBJ2-2
v_call: TRBV5-4
cdr3_length: 15
cdr3_aa: CASSPRGGTAGELFF
cdr3_nt: TGTGCCAGCAGCCCGCGGGGAGGCACAGCCGGGGAGCTGTTTTTT

clone_size: -
d_call: -
j_call: TRBJ2-2
v_call: TRBV6-5
cdr3_length: 14
cdr3_aa: CASNTQGGAGELFF
cdr3_nt: TGTGCCAGCAACACACAGGGTGGGGCCGGGGAGCTGTTTTTT

clone_size: -
d_call: TRBD2
j_call: TRBJ2-7
v_call: TRBV13
cdr3_length: 15
cdr3_aa: CASSPGLAGVGEQYF
cdr3_nt: TGTGCCAGCAGCCCAGGACTAGCGGGAGTTGGAGAGCAGTACTTC

clone_size: -
d_call: -
j_call: TRBJ1-1
v_call: TRBV11-2
cdr3_length: 14
cdr3_aa: CASSPLRGSTEAFF
cdr3_nt: TGTGCCAGCAGCCCTCTCCGTGGGAGCACTGAAGCTTTCTTT

clone_size: -
d_call: -
j_call: TRBJ1-1
v_call: TRBV7-9
cdr3_length: 14
cdr3_aa: CASSFDRVNTEAFF
cdr3_nt: TGTGCCAGCAGCTTTGACAGAGTGAACACTGAAGCTTTCTTT

clone_size: once
d_call: -
j_call: TRBJ2-5
v_call: TRBV24-1
cdr3_length: 13
cdr3_aa: CATSDRVGETQYF
cdr3_nt: TGTGCCACCAGTGACAGGGTGGGAGAGACCCAGTACTTC

clone_size: -
d_call: TRBD1
j_call: TRBJ1-1
v_call: TRBV7-3
cdr3_length: 15
cdr3_aa: CASSLTGTGGTEAFF
cdr3_nt: TGTGCCAGCAGCTTAACAGGGACAGGGGGCACTGAAGCTTTCTTT

clone_size: -
d_call: -
j_call: TRBJ1-2
v_call: TRBV24-1
cdr3_length: 14
cdr3_aa: CATSDADSNYGYTF
cdr3_nt: TGTGCCACCAGTGATGCCGACAGTAACTATGGCTACACCTTC

clone_size: once
d_call: -
j_call: TRBJ2-1
v_call: TRBV24-1
cdr3_length: 12
cdr3_aa: CATSTGYNEQFF
cdr3_nt: TGTGCCACCAGCACAGGGTACAATGAGCAGTTCTTC

clone_size: -
d_call: -
j_call: TRBJ1-5
v_call: TRBV16
cdr3_length: 14
cdr3_aa: CASSQSTVTQPQHF
cdr3_nt: TGTGCCAGCAGCCAATCGACAGTAACTCAGCCCCAGCATTTT

clone_size: -
d_call: -
j_call: TRBJ1-1
v_call: TRBV10-1
cdr3_length: 14
cdr3_aa: CASSESQRRTEAFF
cdr3_nt: TGCGCCAGCAGTGAGTCGCAAAGGCGGACTGAAGCTTTCTTT

clone_size: -
d_call: TRBD2
j_call: TRBJ2-3
v_call: TRBV3-1/TRBV3-2
cdr3_length: 23
cdr3_aa: CASIYPSGVLAGGPGGDTDTQYF
cdr3_nt: TGTGCCAGCATCTACCCTTCGGGGGTCCTAGCGGGAGGGCCCGGGGGAGACACAGATACGCAGTATTTT

clone_size: -
d_call: -
j_call: TRBJ2-5
v_call: TRBV7-2
cdr3_length: 15
cdr3_aa: CASSPVRAGGETQYF
cdr3_nt: TGTGCCAGCAGCCCCGTTAGGGCAGGGGGGGAGACCCAGTACTTC

clone_size: -
d_call: -
j_call: TRBJ1-5
v_call: TRBV27
cdr3_length: 14
cdr3_aa: CASSWTPSDQPQHF
cdr3_nt: TGTGCCAGCAGTTGGACACCCAGCGATCAGCCCCAGCATTTT

clone_size: -
d_call: -
j_call: TRBJ1-1
v_call: TRBV5-1
cdr3_length: 14
cdr3_aa: CASRKTVMNTEAFF
cdr3_nt: TGCGCCAGCAGAAAAACAGTTATGAACACTGAAGCTTTCTTT

clone_size: once
d_call: -
j_call: TRBJ1-2
v_call: TRBV28
cdr3_length: 14
cdr3_aa: CASSLRAAGYGYTF
cdr3_nt: TGTGCCAGCAGTTTACGAGCCGCTGGCTATGGCTACACCTTC

clone_size: -
d_call: -
j_call: TRBJ2-5
v_call: TRBV5-6
cdr3_length: 14
cdr3_aa: CASSLDAGYETQYF
cdr3_nt: TGTGCCAGCAGCTTGGATGCGGGATACGAGACCCAGTACTTC

clone_size: -
d_call: TRBD1
j_call: TRBJ1-1
v_call: TRBV30
cdr3_length: 13
cdr3_aa: CAWEQGVNTEAFF
cdr3_nt: TGTGCCTGGGAACAGGGGGTGAACACTGAAGCTTTCTTT

clone_size: -
d_call: TRBD1
j_call: TRBJ2-7
v_call: TRBV10-3
cdr3_length: 13
cdr3_aa: CAIRRTGSEEQYF
cdr3_nt: TGTGCCATCAGAAGGACAGGTTCGGAAGAGCAGTACTTC

clone_size: -
d_call: TRBD1
j_call: TRBJ1-2
v_call: TRBV4-3
cdr3_length: 14
cdr3_aa: CASSHLGQGYGYTF
cdr3_nt: TGCGCCAGCAGCCATCTTGGACAGGGCTATGGCTACACCTTC

clone_size: once
d_call: -
j_call: TRBJ2-1
v_call: TRBV7-2
cdr3_length: 15
cdr3_aa: CASSLRGIYYNEQFF
cdr3_nt: TGTGCCAGCAGCTTACGCGGGATTTACTACAATGAGCAGTTCTTC

clone_size: -
d_call: TRBD2
j_call: TRBJ2-2
v_call: TRBV4-1
cdr3_length: 17
cdr3_aa: CASSPQIRGVSPGELFF
cdr3_nt: TGCGCCAGCAGCCCTCAAATCCGGGGGGTATCACCCGGGGAGCTGTTTTTT

clone_size: -
d_call: TRBD2
j_call: TRBJ2-3
v_call: TRBV11-1
cdr3_length: 16
cdr3_aa: CASSLTSGSASGTQYF
cdr3_nt: TGTGCCAGCAGCTTAACTAGCGGGAGTGCCAGTGGTACGCAGTATTTT

clone_size: -
d_call: TRBD2
j_call: TRBJ2-3
v_call: TRBV20-1
cdr3_length: 18
cdr3_aa: CSASFRLAEIALRDTQYF
cdr3_nt: TGCAGTGCTAGTTTTCGGCTAGCGGAGATCGCCCTAAGGGATACGCAGTATTTT

clone_size: -
d_call: TRBD1
j_call: TRBJ1-5
v_call: TRBV6-6
cdr3_length: 14
cdr3_aa: CASSFDRGNQPQHF
cdr3_nt: TGTGCCAGCAGTTTCGACAGGGGTAATCAGCCCCAGCATTTT

clone_size: few
d_call: TRBD1
j_call: TRBJ1-2
v_call: TRBV5-1
cdr3_length: 15
cdr3_aa: CASSLDRQGTGGYTF
cdr3_nt: TGCGCCAGCAGCTTAGACCGACAGGGAACCGGTGGCTACACCTTC

clone_size: -
d_call: -
j_call: TRBJ1-2
v_call: TRBV28
cdr3_length: 15
cdr3_aa: CASSYQGLSNYGYTF
cdr3_nt: TGTGCCAGCAGTTATCAGGGACTCTCTAACTATGGCTACACCTTC